The entry below gives a single T cell receptor (beta chain) sequence along with its context. Its antigen is not identified. The J segment lost 2 bases and the V segment lost 6 bases, leaving 2 bases of the junction unmatched. The V gene's germline CDR1 is MNHEY and CDR2 SVGAGI. The CDR3 consists of 13 residues. 13 Jbeta primers and 60 Vbeta primers were used for the PCR. In the original analysis: About 9.9 million shared chains were among 80 million or so unique TCR beta chains counted in a later analysis. The method was immunoSEQ multiplex PCR; TCRdb's version includes in-frame clones alone and lacks a portion of them. V and J calls plus clone size are reproduced from that table; the DNA served to infer D and trimming. This sample has a few hundred thousand clones, with around four fifths found just once. The data stem from a study of cytomegalovirus exposure and HLA in healthy donors. Overall study: An earlier analysis identified more than 95 million unique TCR beta sequences in 150 million to 200 million T cells. Points from the study as a whole: Accurate prediction of HLA-A and HLA-B alleles (for most subjects) was reportedly achieved from TCR beta sequences. Roughly even sequencing depth across donors was the assumption behind the presence/absence analyses.

This chain links TRBV6-5 with TRBJ2-5; 8 bases align to TRBD2. The clonotype comes from a woman in her forties or fifties in good health and CMV-seropositive. Sequenced: PBMCs. As DNA, the CDR3 is TGTGCCAGCAGGCGGGGGGCTCAAGAGACCCAGTACTTC. The encoded protein is CASRRGAQETQYF.